These T cell receptor beta chains were read from a single sample in a study of CD8+CD57+ T cells in acquired aplastic anemia. MiXCR, applied by TCRdb to the reads, yields one record per CDR3 protein. The table has more than 150,000 distinct CDR3 sequences, around 43% seen once. The specimen sequenced was sorted CD4+, CD8+, or CD8+CD57+ T cells (not recorded which) from PBMCs. The origin of the receptors is a human donor with aplastic anemia. Each CDR3 is given with its conserved first and last residue. D genes are given only for firm matches. Expanded clones get a size class; other rows say once, few or many, or leave the size out.

>12|-|TRBJ1-6|TRBV7-9|-
TGTGCCAGCAGCTCCGGACAGTCACCCCTCCACTTT
CASSSGQSPLHF
>15|-|TRBJ2-7|TRBV9|many
TGTGCCAGCAGCGCCCGGACGGGTAGCTCCTACGAGCAGTACTTC
CASSARTGSSYEQYF
>14|-|TRBJ1-5|TRBV19|once
TGTGCCAGTATCGCAGGGGCTAGCAATCAGCCCCAGCATTTT
CASIAGASNQPQHF
>16|TRBD2|TRBJ2-7|TRBV4-1|-
TGTGCCAGCAGCCGGGATAGCGGGGGGGCGACCTACGAGCAGTACTTC
CASSRDSGGATYEQYF
>12|-|TRBJ1-1|TRBV20-1|-
TGCAGTGCTGGGGACCAAAACACTGAAGCTTTCTTT
CSAGDQNTEAFF
>10|-|TRBJ1-2|TRBV5-1|-
TGCGCCAGCAGCGAAGCTGGCTACACCTTC
CASSEAGYTF
>13|TRBD1|TRBJ2-5|TRBV29-1|-
TGCAGCGTACGGGACAGGGAATGGGAGACCCAGTACTTC
CSVRDREWETQYF
>14|-|TRBJ1-2|TRBV20-1|few
TGCAGTGCTATATTCTTATGTGCTAACTATGGCTACACCTTC
CSAIFLCANYGYTF
>14|-|TRBJ1-2|TRBV10-3|many
TGTGCCATCAGTGAAAGCAGGGGTATCTATGGCTACACCTTC
CAISESRGIYGYTF
>15|TRBD2|TRBJ2-1|TRBV5-1|many
TGCGCCAGCAGCTTGGGCGGGGGGGATTACAATGAGCAGTTCTTC
CASSLGGGDYNEQFF
>15|-|TRBJ1-2|TRBV5-1|once
TGCGCCAGCAGCTGGGAGGACAGACGCTCGGGAGGCTACACCTTC
CASSWEDRRSGGYTF
>13|-|TRBJ2-1|TRBV25-1|-
TGTGCCAGCCGGGGTAAACAGGGCAGTGAGCAGTTCTTC
CASRGKQGSEQFF
>15|-|TRBJ2-7|TRBV10-3|-
TGTGCCATCAGTGGAAGGGGGAGCATGGGCTACGAGCAGTACTTC
CAISGRGSMGYEQYF
>15|TRBD2|TRBJ2-1|TRBV10-3|-
TGTGCCATCAGTGGGCTAGCGGGAGATCGCAATGAGCAGTTCTTC
CAISGLAGDRNEQFF
>12|-|TRBJ2-3|TRBV7-9|-
TGTGCCAGCAGCTTATTCGCGGGGACGCAGTATTTT
CASSLFAGTQYF
>14|TRBD1|TRBJ1-3|TRBV2|once
TGTGCCAGCAGTGGACAGGGCCTTGGAAACACCATATATTTT
CASSGQGLGNTIYF
>14|-|TRBJ1-2|TRBV11-1|many
TGTGCCAGCAGCTTAGCAGGACAAGCGAGCGGCTACACCTTC
CASSLAGQASGYTF
>12|-|TRBJ2-2|TRBV29-1|many
TGCAGCGTTGGCCAGCGGCCCGGGGAGCTGTTTTTT
CSVGQRPGELFF
>11|-|TRBJ1-1|TRBV29-1|-
TGCAGCCGCAGGGTGAACACTGAAGCTTTCTTT
CSRRVNTEAFF
>13|TRBD1|TRBJ1-2|TRBV6-1|many
TGTGCCAGCAGGGGGACAGGAGGGGAAGGCTACACCTTC
CASRGTGGEGYTF
>13|TRBD1|TRBJ1-4|TRBV19|-
TGTGCCAGATGGGAGCAGGGGGTTGAAAAACTGTTTTTT
CARWEQGVEKLFF
>15|-|TRBJ1-6|TRBV19|-
TGTGCCAGTAGTAATCTCGGCTTACCAAACTCACCCCTCCACTTT
CASSNLGLPNSPLHF
>15|-|TRBJ1-6|TRBV5-4|many
TGTGCCAGCAGCTTAGGGACGGAATATAATTCACCCCTCCACTTT
CASSLGTEYNSPLHF
>16|-|TRBJ2-5|TRBV7-6|few
TGTGCCAGCAGCCCCCCTCGCGGGGTGAATCAAGAGACCCAGTACTTC
CASSPPRGVNQETQYF
>14|-|TRBJ1-2|TRBV3-1|-
TGTGCCAGCAGCCCGAATGCGGGGATGGGGGGCTACACCTTC
CASSPNAGMGGYTF
>15|TRBD2|TRBJ2-3|TRBV9|few
TGTGCCAGCAGCGTAGTTGCGGGGGGGCGGGGTACGCAGTATTTT
CASSVVAGGRGTQYF
>12|-|TRBJ1-2|TRBV6-2/TRBV6-3|-
TGTGCCAGCAGTTACTCAACGGGTGGCTACACCTTC
CASSYSTGGYTF
>15|-|TRBJ1-1|TRBV25-1|-
TGTGCCAGCAGTTACTCCGGGACCCATAACACTGAAGCTTTCTTT
CASSYSGTHNTEAFF
>14|-|TRBJ2-2|TRBV18|-
TGTGCCAGCTCACCAAGGATGAACACCGGGGAGCTGTCTTTT
CASSPRMNTGELSF
>15|TRBD1|TRBJ1-2|TRBV15|once
TGTGCCACCAGCAGACCAGACAGGGAGAGACATGGCTACACCTTC
CATSRPDRERHGYTF
>13|-|TRBJ1-2|TRBV10-3|-
TGTGCCATCAGTGACAGGGGTTGGTACGGCTACACCTTC
CAISDRGWYGYTF
>15|-|TRBJ2-1|TRBV10-3|few
TGTGCCAGCAGTTACAGTCAGAGCTCCTACAATGAGCAGTTCTTC
CASSYSQSSYNEQFF
>17|TRBD2|TRBJ2-2|TRBV20-1|-
TGCGGTGCTAGCGGAGCCGGGCCCCCCGGGGCCACCGGGGAGCTGTTTTTT
CGASGAGPPGATGELFF
>16|-|TRBJ2-2|TRBV5-4|few
TGTGCCAGCAGCTTGGTGGGAGGCGCAAACACCGGGGGGCTGTTTTTT
CASSLVGGANTGGLFF
>17|-|TRBJ2-1|TRBV19|many
TGTGCCAGTAGTATAGAGGGGAACCCCGTCGGTTTGGATGAGCAGTTCTTC
CASSIEGNPVGLDEQFF
>14|-|TRBJ2-1|TRBV20-1|once
TGCAGTGTCGAAGACAGGAGCTCCTACAATGAGCAGTTCTTC
CSVEDRSSYNEQFF
>18|TRBD2|TRBJ2-5|TRBV3-1|few
TGTGCCAGCAGCCAAGAAAGGAAGACTAGCGGGAGATTGAAGACCCAGTACTTC
CASSQERKTSGRLKTQYF
>15|TRBD2|TRBJ2-1|TRBV11-1|many
TGTGCCAGCAGCTTAGGAACAGCGGGAGGCAATGAGCAGTTCTTC
CASSLGTAGGNEQFF
>14|-|TRBJ2-5|TRBV5-5|many
TGTGCCAGCGGCCCGGGACAAAGCCAAGAGACCCAGTACTTC
CASGPGQSQETQYF
>12|-|TRBJ2-1|TRBV10-3|-
TGTGCCATCAGTGATCCCAACAGGGAGCAGTTCTTC
CAISDPNREQFF
>13|-|TRBJ2-7|TRBV20-1|many
TGCAGTGCTCTCCAGGGGAGCTCCTACGAGCAGTACTTC
CSALQGSSYEQYF
>12|TRBD2|TRBJ2-7|TRBV29-1|-
TGCAGCGTAAAGCGGGAGGGCTACGAGCAGTACTTC
CSVKREGYEQYF
>15|TRBD2|TRBJ2-7|TRBV6-1|-
TGTGCCAGCGGACCCGGGACTAGCGGGTCCTACGAGCAGTACTTC
CASGPGTSGSYEQYF
>16|-|TRBJ1-6|TRBV11-1|-
TGTGCCAGCAGCCCTAGGGGTGGGACAAATAATTCACCCCTCCACTTT
CASSPRGGTNNSPLHF
>16|-|TRBJ2-7|TRBV6-1|few
TGTGCCAGCATGAATTTGGGAGGCAGGGGTGTTGTCGAGCAGTACTTC
CASMNLGGRGVVEQYF
>14|TRBD1|TRBJ1-1|TRBV6-1|many
TGTGCCAGCAGTCCCGGACAGGAAAACACTGAAGCTTTCTTT
CASSPGQENTEAFF
>14|TRBD1|TRBJ2-7|TRBV20-1|-
TGCAGTGCTCCCCCCGGGACAGGGGGACACGAGCAGTACTTC
CSAPPGTGGHEQYF
>13|-|TRBJ1-2|TRBV20-1|few
TGCAGTGCTAGCGACCCAGGGTCCTATGGCTACACCTTC
CSASDPGSYGYTF
>17|TRBD1|TRBJ2-5|TRBV6-1|-
TGTGCCAGCAGTGATTACGTGAGACAGGGCCGACAAGAGACCCAGTACTTC
CASSDYVRQGRQETQYF
>12|TRBD1|TRBJ2-7|TRBV7-2|-
TGTGCCAGCAGCTCCGGACAGGGCGAGCAGTACTTC
CASSSGQGEQYF
>13|TRBD2|TRBJ2-7|TRBV15|-
TGTGCCACCAGCATAGCGGGGGACTACGAGCAGTACTTC
CATSIAGDYEQYF
>14|-|TRBJ2-2|TRBV20-1|many
TGCAGTGCCACCAAGGGAACGAACACCGGGGAGCTGTTTTTT
CSATKGTNTGELFF
>16|-|TRBJ2-3|TRBV20-1|many
TGCAGTGCTAGAGGACTAGGAGGAGTCGGGGCAGATACGCAGTATTTT
CSARGLGGVGADTQYF
>14|TRBD1|TRBJ1-6|TRBV19|few
TGTGCCAGTAGCCCGGACAGGGATAATTCACCCCTCCACTTT
CASSPDRDNSPLHF
>14|TRBD1|TRBJ1-2|TRBV7-9|-
TGTGCCAGCAGCCCGAGACAGGGCCGGGATGGCTACACCTTC
CASSPRQGRDGYTF
>13|TRBD1|TRBJ2-7|TRBV19|-
TGTGCCAGTAGTCGCGGACAGGGTTTAGAGCAGTACTTC
CASSRGQGLEQYF